This paragraph reports one T cell receptor beta chain. This entry belongs to a study of blood T cell repertoires in COVID-19. Original data processing: Counts of nucleated cells, estimated from reference gene primer amplification, were obtained. Only in-frame clones appear in the TCRdb table, and some are missing; sequencing was by immunoSEQ multiplex PCR. That table gives V, J and clone size, and the DNA gave D and trimming. The table records 150,000 to 200,000 clones, roughly 89% of them present only once. Shortly before study entry, within 2 weeks, exposed participants had met a COVID-19 case. Per the germline V gene, CDR1 is SQVTM and CDR2 is ANQGSEA. The ends were cut back, 4 bases at V and 6 bases at J, with 12 bases in the middle. The CDR3 is made up of 12 amino acids.

The sequencing input was PBMCs or T cells enriched from blood (not recorded which). The chain employs TRBV29-1 and TRBJ1-1, with D possibly being TRBD1 (6 bases). This TCR derives from a woman aged 25 to 39 who had been exposed to COVID-19. The CDR3 loop reads CSVGRTAPEAFF. The CDR3 DNA is TGCAGCGTTGGCCGGACAGCTCCTGAAGCTTTCTTT.